The 27 T cell receptor beta chains below all came from one sample that was sequenced in a study of technical replicates of blood from four donors. Clones were read by immunoSEQ multiplex PCR, and TCRdb kept only the in-frame ones, dropping some. Altogether about 85,000 clones are present, just under 95% being singletons, with the ten largest covering 0.2% to 0.3%. Sequencing was done on a sample of T cells isolated from PBMCs. The receptors stem from a human donor in good health.

The rearrangement links TRBV5-1 to TRBJ2-1; 11 nucleotides agree with TRBD1. CDR3 length equals 15 residues. V was clipped by 8 bases and J by 12 bases; unmatched bases: 16. Looked up from germline, CDR1 is SGHRS and CDR2 is YFSETQ. The CDR3 coding sequence is TGCGCCAGTAACACCGGGACAGGGGGAGTGGAGGGGCAGTTCTTC. It yields the protein CASNTGTGGVEGQFF.

This chain links TRBV5-1 with TRBJ2-3; 10 bases align to TRBD1. Germline CDR1 and CDR2: SGHRS and YFSETQ. The length of the CDR3 is 15 residues. V was clipped by 8 bases and J by 0 bases; unmatched bases: 6. The chain's CDR3 is CASMKGQGSTDTQYF. The CDR3 coding sequence is TGCGCCAGTATGAAGGGACAGGGGAGCACAGATACGCAGTATTTT. Full variable domain (rest looked up from reference TRBV5-1 and TRBJ2-3): KAGVTQTPRYLIKTRGQQVTLSCSPISGHRSVSWYQQTPGQGLQFLFEYFSETQRNKGNFPGRFSGRQFSNSRSEMNVSTLELGDSALYLCASMKGQGSTDTQYFGPGTRLTVL.

V usage is TRBV5-1 and J usage is TRBJ1-1, with a tentative D call TRBD1 (6 bases). Germline loops: CDR1 SGHRS, CDR2 YFSETQ. This CDR3 is built from 15 residues. V gave up 4 bases and J gave up 4 bases, with 17 bases separating them. CDR3 nucleotides: TGCGCCAGCAGCCAGACAGGCGGGGAGGGCACTGAAGCTTTCTTT. Translated: CASSQTGGEGTEAFF.

The rearrangement links TRBV19 to TRBJ1-2, with D uncertain. CDR3 length equals 14 residues. The V end was cut by 0 bases, the J end by 4 bases, with 9 bases between. Germline lookup yields CDR1 LNHDA and CDR2 SQIVND (reference sequence). The DNA of the CDR3 is TGTGCCAGTAGTATAGATGGGCTCTTCTATGGCTACACCTTC. Protein product: CASSIDGLFYGYTF.

The rearrangement links TRBV5-1 to TRBJ2-1, with a weak D call TRBD1 (8 bases). The V gene lost 4 bases and the J gene lost 6 bases, with 14 bases spanning the gap. The germline CDR1 and CDR2 sequences are SGHRS and YFSETQ. This CDR3 is 14 amino acids long. CDR3 DNA sequence: TGCGCCAGCAGCCAGGACAGGGAGGGCAATGAGCAGTTCTTC. Translated, it gives CASSQDREGNEQFF.

The chain couples TRBV11-2 to TRBJ1-1, with 9 bases fitting TRBD1. Germline V CDR1 and CDR2: SGHAT, FQNNGV. The CDR3 sequence is 19 residues long. After removal of 4 bases from V and 0 bases from J, the junction contained 15 bases not matched to a gene. The CDR3 DNA sequence: TGTGCCAGCAGCTCCGCCTGGACAGGGGTGGCCCCCATGAACACTGAAGCTTTCTTT. Its translation is CASSSAWTGVAPMNTEAFF.

CDR3 DNA sequence: TGTGCCAGCAGCCCTCAATCAGCGGCTAGCGGCACAGATACGCAGTATTTT. This codes for CASSPQSAASGTDTQYF. The chain carries TRBV4-2 and TRBJ2-3, with D tentatively TRBD2 (6 bases). CDR1 and CDR2 (germline): LGHNA, YNFKEQ. The CDR3 is made up of 17 amino acids. Trimming shortened V by 4 bases and J by 1 base, and 18 bases separated the two germline ends.

The chain uses TRBV5-1 and TRBJ2-7; D remains ambiguous. Trimming stripped 3 bases from V and 7 bases from J, with 14 bases between. The CDR3 covers 13 residues. Germline CDR1 reads SGHRS; CDR2 reads YFSETQ. In DNA, the CDR3 is TGCGCCAGCAGCTCCAGTCTCCGCCTGGAGCAGTACTTC. Protein: CASSSSLRLEQYF.

The chain combines TRBV2 with TRBJ2-7; 11 nucleotides line up with TRBD2. This CDR3 comprises 15 residues. V lost 2 bases to trimming and J lost 3 bases; unmatched junction nucleotides: 3. Germline V lookup: CDR1 SNHLY, CDR2 FYNNEI. The CDR3 nucleotides are TGTGCCAGCAGTGAAATGGGACTAGCGGACTACGAGCAGTACTTC. This encodes CASSEMGLADYEQYF.

The V gene is TRBV7-7, the J gene TRBJ2-7, with 14 bases aligning to TRBD2. After removal of 5 bases from V and 5 bases from J, the junction contained 11 bases not matched to a gene. This CDR3 contains 17 residues. In germline, CDR1 is SSHAT, CDR2 FNYEAQ (reference sequence). CDR3 sequence: CASSKRWGLAGVDEQYF. CDR3 in DNA: TGTGCCAGCAGCAAGCGGTGGGGACTAGCGGGAGTCGACGAGCAGTACTTC. The variable domain in full, with the rest retrieved from reference TRBV7-7 and TRBJ2-7, is GAGVSQSPRYKVTKRGQDVTLRCDPISSHATLYWYQQALGQGPEFLTYFNYEAQPDKSGLPSDRFSAERPEGSISTLTIQRTEQRDSAMYRCASSKRWGLAGVDEQYFGPGTRLTVT.

This chain connects TRBV7-8 to TRBJ1-5, with no clear D. The CDR3 spans 15 residues. Trimming pared 6 bases from V and 1 base from J, leaving 13 bases between. CDR1 SGHVS and CDR2 FQNEAQ come from the germline V gene. CDR3 nucleotides: TGTGCCAGCAGGGAAGGACTAAACAGCAATCAGCCCCAGCATTTT. Translated, it gives CASREGLNSNQPQHF.

V and J are TRBV7-2 and TRBJ2-2; no firm D call. Trimming removed 4 bases from V and 4 bases from J, with 10 bases in between. This CDR3 spans 14 amino acids. CDR1 and CDR2 (germline): SGHTA, FQGNSA. CDR3 sequence: CASSSPSSTGELFF. The CDR3 DNA sequence: TGTGCCAGCAGCTCGCCGTCTAGCACCGGGGAGCTGTTTTTT.

V is TRBV6-5 and J is TRBJ1-3; weak D call: TRBD1 (5 bases). The CDR3 runs to 15 residues. V was cut by 6 bases and J by 1 base, with 13 bases left in between. In germline, CDR1 is MNHEY, CDR2 SVGAGI. CDR3 protein: CASRHQGGSGNTIYF. The CDR3 coding sequence is TGTGCCAGCAGACACCAGGGAGGATCTGGAAACACCATATATTTT.

This clone was detected a few times. The CDR3 spells CASSVTGGEETQYF. CDR3 DNA sequence: TGTGCCAGCAGCGTCACAGGGGGTGAGGAGACCCAGTACTTC. The chain has TRBV9 and TRBJ2-5; 8 bases fit TRBD1. CDR1 is SGDLS and CDR2 is YYNGEE in the germline V gene. The length of the CDR3 is 14 residues. The V segment lost 2 bases and the J segment 5 bases; nucleotides outside the gene matches: 5. Full variable domain (missing parts from reference TRBV9 and TRBJ2-5): DSGVTQTPKHLITATGQRVTLRCSPRSGDLSVYWYQQSLDQGLQFLIQYYNGEERAKGNILERFSAQQFPDLHSELNLSSLELGDSALYFCASSVTGGEETQYFGPGTRLLVL.

V usage is TRBV7-3 and J usage is TRBJ1-1; D is perhaps TRBD1 (6 bases). The CDR3 contains 14 residues. V lost 4 bases, J lost 4 bases, and 13 bases lay in between. Germline V CDR1 and CDR2: SGHTA, FQGTGA. This CDR3 is CASSSQGQGTEAFF. Here the CDR3 DNA reads TGTGCCAGCAGCTCGCAGGGGCAAGGCACTGAAGCTTTCTTT.

The chain has TRBV11-2 and TRBJ2-1, with 14 bases lining up with TRBD2. J lost 3 bases, V lost 5 bases, and 6 bases had no gene match. The germline gives CDR1 SGHAT, CDR2 FQNNGV. The CDR3 consists of 17 residues. The CDR3 here is CASSPGTSGSHYNEQFF. CDR3 in DNA: TGTGCCAGCAGCCCCGGGACTAGCGGGAGTCACTACAATGAGCAGTTCTTC.

The CDR3 DNA reads as TGTGCCAGCAGCTTTTCACTAGCAAACAATGAGCAGTTCTTC. This translates into CASSFSLANNEQFF. The chain employs TRBV7-8 and TRBJ2-1; possibly TRBD2 for D (6 bases). The CDR3 sequence is 14 residues long. V lost 3 bases and J 5 bases, leaving 11 bases between the germline ends. Per germline, CDR1 SGHVS and CDR2 FQNEAQ.

This chain joins TRBV30 and TRBJ1-4; D ambiguous. V lost 2 bases and J 7 bases, leaving 11 bases between the germline ends. CDR3 size: 13 residues. Germline lookup yields CDR1 GTSNPN and CDR2 SVGIG (reference sequence). The CDR3 sequence is CAWSTRSSEKLFF. CDR3 DNA sequence: TGTGCCTGGAGTACGAGGTCCTCTGAAAAACTGTTTTTT. Using reference TRBV30 and TRBJ1-4 for the parts outside the CDR3, the full variable domain is SQTIHQWPATLVQPVGSPLSLECTVEGTSNPNLYWYRQAAGRGLQLLFYSVGIGQISSEVPQNLSASRPQDRQFILSSKKLLLSDSGFYLCAWSTRSSEKLFFGSGTQLSVL.

This clone has just one count. This rearrangement joins TRBV6-5 to TRBJ2-7; TRBD1 matches at 7 bases. From germline, CDR1 is MNHEY and CDR2 SVGAGI. The V segment lost 6 bases and the J segment 2 bases; nucleotides outside the gene matches: 7. This CDR3 region has 14 residues. The CDR3 sequence: CASRTLQGTYEQYF. CDR3 coding DNA: TGTGCCAGCAGAACACTACAGGGGACCTACGAGCAGTACTTC.

The chain recombines TRBV2 with TRBJ1-2; 12 positions agree with TRBD1. This CDR3 contains 16 residues. V lost 6 bases to trimming and J lost 4 bases; unmatched junction nucleotides: 9. CDR1 is SNHLY and CDR2 is FYNNEI in the germline V gene. The CDR3 reads CASRGTGGGPSYGYTF. CDR3 nucleotides: TGTGCCAGCAGGGGGACAGGGGGCGGCCCTAGCTATGGCTACACCTTC. The entire variable domain, with the rest obtained from reference TRBV2 and TRBJ1-2, is as follows: EPEVTQTPSHQVTQMGQEVILRCVPISNHLYFYWYRQILGQKVEFLVSFYNNEISEKSEIFDDQFSVERPDGSNFTLKIRSTKLEDSAMYFCASRGTGGGPSYGYTFGSGTRLTVV.

This clone was seen once. V usage is TRBV2 and J usage is TRBJ2-1; 10 bases map to TRBD2. The CDR3 is 15 residues long. Germline-derived CDR1 and CDR2 are SNHLY and FYNNEI. V shed 6 bases and J 5 bases; nucleotides not matched to a gene: 7. The chain's CDR3 is CASSTTSGPNNEQFF. CDR3 coding DNA: TGTGCCAGCAGCACGACTAGCGGGCCCAACAATGAGCAGTTCTTC.

Written as DNA, the CDR3 is TGTGCCAGCAGCATAGGACAGGGAAAGTTGAAGAACTATGGCTACACCTTC. It is translated as CASSIGQGKLKNYGYTF. The gene calls are TRBV5-5 and TRBJ1-2, with 8 bases fitting TRBD1. V trimming: 4 bases; J trimming: 2 bases; junction bases outside the gene matches: 13. The V gene's germline CDR1 is SGHKS and CDR2 YYEKEE (reference sequence). CDR3 size: 17 residues.

This chain connects TRBV19 to TRBJ2-7; tentative D call: TRBD2 (5 bases). The germline CDR1 and CDR2 sequences are LNHDA and SQIVND (reference sequence). This CDR3 is 13 amino acids long. Trimming left V 7 bases short and J 7 bases short, with 17 bases between. DNA for the CDR3: TGTGCCAGTACCCCGGGAACTTCGAGGGAGCAGTACTTC. The encoded protein is CASTPGTSREQYF.

V is TRBV4-2 and J is TRBJ2-7, with 9 bases fitting TRBD2. Germline loops: CDR1 LGHNA, CDR2 YNFKEQ. J lost 3 bases, V lost 0 bases, and 3 bases had no gene match. The length of the CDR3 is 15 residues. The CDR3 nucleotides are TGTGCCAGCAGCCAAGAAGCACTAGCGGGCTACGAGCAGTACTTC. The encoded protein is CASSQEALAGYEQYF.

The chain combines TRBV7-9 with TRBJ1-5; D unclear. The germline CDR1 and CDR2 sequences are SEHNR and FQNEAQ (reference sequence). Trimming removed 5 bases from V and 4 bases from J, with 6 bases in between. This CDR3 comprises 12 residues. For the CDR3, the DNA is TGTGCCAGCAGCCTAAAGAATCAGCCCCAGCATTTT. Translation gives CASSLKNQPQHF. The whole variable domain, remainder taken from reference TRBV7-9 and TRBJ1-5, is DTGVSQNPRHKITKRGQNVTFRCDPISEHNRLYWYRQTLGQGPEFLTYFQNEAQLEKSRLLSDRFSAERPKGSFSTLEIQRTEQGDSAMYLCASSLKNQPQHFGDGTRLSIL.

J is TRBJ1-4 and V is TRBV19, with a tentative D call TRBD1 (6 bases). Per the germline V gene, CDR1 is LNHDA and CDR2 is SQIVND (reference sequence). This CDR3 has 15 residues. Trimming cost V 5 bases and J 7 bases, with 17 bases left between them. CDR3 coding DNA: TGTGCCAGTAGTTACGGGACACTATCTGGTGAAAAACTGTTTTTT. This encodes CASSYGTLSGEKLFF.

The V call is TRBV9, the J call TRBJ2-1; 10 bases are a match to TRBD1. This CDR3 region has 14 residues. CDR1 and CDR2 from the germline V gene are SGDLS and YYNGEE. Trimming cost V 4 bases and J 10 bases; bases outside gene matches: 8. CDR3 DNA: TGTGCCAGCAGCCCGGGACAGGGGAGGGGGGAGCAGTTCTTC. Translated: CASSPGQGRGEQFF.